The clone carrying this T cell receptor (beta chain) came up many times. The entry originates in a study of early T cells in non-severe SARS-CoV-2 infection. Study background: RNA in bulk from unsorted whole blood was sequenced, and chains were unpaired.

The CDR3 loop spans 13 amino acids. Trimming removed 5 bases from V and 1 base from J, with 8 bases in between. The germline V gene has CDR1 LNHDA and CDR2 SQIVND (reference sequence). MiXCR, applied by TCRdb to the 5' RACE reads, yields one record per CDR3 protein. Among some 50,000 distinct CDR3 sequences listed, 5.4% were seen once. Sequences were derived from whole blood, sampled at baseline. The gene calls are TRBV19 and TRBJ1-1; no clear D gene. This TCR came from an adult who was a healthcare worker with PCR-confirmed SARS-CoV-2 infection or an uninfected control (not recorded which). The CDR3 spells CASSQQKNTEAFF. DNA for the CDR3: TGTGCCAGTAGTCAGCAGAAGAACACTGAAGCTTTCTTT. Full variable domain (missing parts from reference TRBV19 and TRBJ1-1): DGGITQSPKYLFRKEGQNVTLSCEQNLNHDAMYWYRQDPGQGLRLIYYSQIVNDFQKGDIAEGYSVSREKKESFPLTVTSAQKNPTAFYLCASSQQKNTEAFFGQGTRLTVV.